A selection of T cell receptor beta chains follows, all from one sample in a study of post-analysis software for immune sequencing data. MiXCR, applied by TCRdb to the PCR reads, yields one record per CDR3 protein. The sample consists of more than 450,000 distinct CDR3 sequences, 30% to 40% of them appearing once. Specimen: blood. These receptors originate from a girl aged 2-17 years with multiple sclerosis. Both conserved end residues are part of each CDR3. Fields, in order: CDR3 protein, V gene, clone size. Clone size is stated in some rows and not others, as once, few, many or a class when expanded.

CDR3 protein: CASSRRQVGAETQYF
V gene: TRBV7-8
clone size: few

CDR3 protein: CSAREMAKNIQYF
V gene: TRBV20-1
clone size: many

CDR3 protein: CASTLAGQGAVETQYF
V gene: TRBV6-1
clone size: -

CDR3 protein: CASRSTTTQSGANVLTF
V gene: TRBV5-1
clone size: -

CDR3 protein: CASGGDFNQPQHF
V gene: TRBV2
clone size: -

CDR3 protein: CASSFDRVDEQFF
V gene: TRBV12-3/TRBV12-4
clone size: -

CDR3 protein: CASSPGQGRNEQYF
V gene: TRBV7-2
clone size: -

CDR3 protein: CASSLDQGPYNEQFF
V gene: TRBV7-9
clone size: -

CDR3 protein: CASSPTLAGTEAFF
V gene: TRBV5-4
clone size: -

CDR3 protein: CASSPRRGHISGNEQFF
V gene: TRBV6-1
clone size: few

CDR3 protein: CASSVDRAGGTDTQYF
V gene: TRBV9
clone size: -

CDR3 protein: CAISLTGGDYTF
V gene: TRBV10-3
clone size: -

CDR3 protein: CASSESIYKNIQYF
V gene: TRBV6-1
clone size: few

CDR3 protein: CASSLVRVSSDEQYF
V gene: TRBV12-3/TRBV12-4
clone size: -

CDR3 protein: CASRAGPYVGNEQFF
V gene: TRBV14
clone size: few

CDR3 protein: CSARDYTDTQYF
V gene: TRBV20-1
clone size: -

CDR3 protein: CSVNGQGSYNEQFF
V gene: TRBV29-1
clone size: -

CDR3 protein: CASSPGLPYTDTQYF
V gene: TRBV18
clone size: few

CDR3 protein: CSARGENYEQYF
V gene: TRBV20-1
clone size: -

CDR3 protein: CSAPSSGGALRNNEQFF
V gene: TRBV20-1
clone size: few

CDR3 protein: CASSGTQGGDTQYF
V gene: TRBV5-1
clone size: -